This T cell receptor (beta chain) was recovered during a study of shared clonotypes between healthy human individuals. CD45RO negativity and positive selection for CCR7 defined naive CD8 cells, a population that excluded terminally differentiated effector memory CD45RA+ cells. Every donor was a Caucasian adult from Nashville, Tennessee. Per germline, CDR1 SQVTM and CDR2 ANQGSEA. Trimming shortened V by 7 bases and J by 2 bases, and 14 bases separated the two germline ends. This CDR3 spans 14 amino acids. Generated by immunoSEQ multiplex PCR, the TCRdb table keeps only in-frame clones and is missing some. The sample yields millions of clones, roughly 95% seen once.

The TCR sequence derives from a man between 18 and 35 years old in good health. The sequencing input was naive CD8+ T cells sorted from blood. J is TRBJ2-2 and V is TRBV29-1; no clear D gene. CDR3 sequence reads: CSGGRDKNTGELFF. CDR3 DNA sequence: TGCAGCGGAGGAAGAGATAAAAACACCGGGGAGCTGTTTTTT.